This T cell receptor (beta chain) was documented in a study of T cell responses to AZD1222 COVID-19 vaccine. Findings and limits, study-wide: Vaccination with two AZD1222 doses was followed by a rise in Spike-specific TCR breadth and depth. Donors were largely white British and mainly female; clonal diversity was possibly underestimated. CD4 TCRs associated with vaccination spanned spike, dominating at 160-218 and 743-854.

The V gene lost 3 bases and the J gene lost 5 bases, with 7 bases spanning the gap. The CDR3 has 12 residues. The V gene's germline CDR1 is LNHDA and CDR2 SQIVND (reference sequence). This clone was observed a single time. Antigen: not known. The method was immunoSEQ multiplex PCR; TCRdb's version includes in-frame clones alone and lacks a portion of them. Found here are about 55,000 clones, roughly nine tenths of them singletons; the top ten hold 3% to 4%. This clonotype was obtained from an adult in good health. The chain recombines TRBV19 with TRBJ1-2; TRBD1 is a possible D gene (6 bases). The sample here was peripheral blood, taken on day 0 of AZD1222 vaccination. The CDR3 region has the DNA TGTGCCAGTAGTATTCAGGGGTATGGCTACACCTTC. The encoded protein is CASSIQGYGYTF.